This paragraph covers one T cell receptor (beta chain) sequence. Its antigen is as yet unknown. These data are taken from a study of cytomegalovirus exposure and HLA in healthy donors. Findings of the study overall: For most TCR beta V segments, an earlier analysis put the productive rate at about 90% or about 30% of the time.

V dropped 6 bases and J dropped 2 bases, with 14 bases sitting between them. Germline lookup yields CDR1 SNHLY and CDR2 FYNNEI. The CDR3 is made up of 15 amino acids. PCR employed 60 Vbeta and 13 Jbeta primers. Measured with immunoSEQ multiplex PCR; TCRdb has only the in-frame clones, and not every one. The sample holds 150,000 to 200,000 clones, 55% to 65% seen once. Sequences were obtained from PBMCs. The receptor comes from a man aged 35-49 years in good health and CMV-seronegative. This sequence joins TRBV2 and TRBJ1-5; TRBD1 might be the D (5 bases). In nucleotides, the CDR3 is TGTGCCAGCAGAGCCGCAGTGACAGGCAATCAGCCCCAGCATTTT. Its translation is CASRAAVTGNQPQHF.